This TCR beta chain was obtained from a study of beta chain features in type 1 diabetes. On the study more broadly: What patients shared with healthy donors was a similar profile of age, gender and cell yields.

Purity (above 95%) was reached by all sorted populations. V was shortened by 3 bases and J by 3 bases, with 6 bases between the two germline ends. The CDR3 length is 13 residues. Germline values: CDR1 SGDLS, CDR2 YYNGEE. Study observations and caveats: In the patient group, naive, central memory and Treg TCRB repertoires seemed more alike than in the healthy donor group. Sequencing the cDNA could make cells with high TCR expression show up more than they should. TCRB CDR3s were moderately but significantly shorter in Type 1 diabetes patients in all four CD4+ subsets.

The whole isolated RNA underwent reverse transcription, so sequencing captured expressed TCRB transcripts. Produced via immunoSEQ multiplex PCR; TCRdb's table is partial and in-frame only. The data show fewer than 300,000 clones, approximately 10% seen once. This clone was picked up a small number of times. Its cognate antigen is unknown. The receptor was isolated from a man younger than 45 with type 1 diabetes. Sequencing was carried out using naive CD4+ T cells from blood. This sequence joins TRBV9 and TRBJ2-2; D uncertain. CDR3 coding DNA: TGTGCCAGCAGCGCGTCTCACACCGGGGAGCTGTTTTTT. Translation gives CASSASHTGELFF.